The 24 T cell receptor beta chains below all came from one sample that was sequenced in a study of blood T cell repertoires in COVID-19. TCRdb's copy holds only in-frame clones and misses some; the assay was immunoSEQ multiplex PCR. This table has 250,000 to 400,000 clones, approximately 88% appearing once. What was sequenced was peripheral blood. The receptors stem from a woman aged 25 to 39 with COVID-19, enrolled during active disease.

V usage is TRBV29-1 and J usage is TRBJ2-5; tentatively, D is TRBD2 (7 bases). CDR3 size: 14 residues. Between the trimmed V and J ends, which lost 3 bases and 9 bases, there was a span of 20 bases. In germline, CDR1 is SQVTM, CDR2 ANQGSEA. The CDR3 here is CSVDVGGRTRAQYF. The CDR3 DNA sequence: TGCAGCGTTGATGTGGGGGGGCGGACCAGGGCCCAGTACTTC. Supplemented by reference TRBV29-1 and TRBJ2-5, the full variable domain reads SAVISQKPSRDICQRGTSLTIQCQVDSQVTMMFWYRQQPGQSLTLIATANQGSEATYESGFVIDKFPISRPNLTFSTLTVSNMSPEDSSIYLCSVDVGGRTRAQYFGPGTRLLVL.

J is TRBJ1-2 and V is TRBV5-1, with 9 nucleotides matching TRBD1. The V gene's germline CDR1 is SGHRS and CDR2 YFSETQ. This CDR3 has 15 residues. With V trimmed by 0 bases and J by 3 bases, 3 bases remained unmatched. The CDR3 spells CASSLAGTGYYGYTF. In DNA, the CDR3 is TGCGCCAGCAGCTTGGCCGGGACAGGGTACTATGGCTACACCTTC.

CDR3 amino acids: CASSFRGPTTGELFF. The CDR3 bases are TGTGCCAGCAGTTTCAGGGGGCCGACTACCGGGGAGCTGTTTTTT. J is TRBJ2-2 and V is TRBV28; 8 bases fit TRBD1. The junction had 5 bases not matched to a gene; V was cut back by 3 bases and J by 5 bases. The CDR3 is made up of 15 amino acids. Germline V gives CDR1 MDHEN, CDR2 SYDVKM.

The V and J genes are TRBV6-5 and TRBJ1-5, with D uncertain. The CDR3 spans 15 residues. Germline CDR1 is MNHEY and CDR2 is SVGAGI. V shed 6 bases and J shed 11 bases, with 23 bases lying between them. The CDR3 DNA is TGTGCCAGCAGCCCCCGGGGAGACCCACGACGCGCCCAGCATTTT. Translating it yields CASSPRGDPRRAQHF.

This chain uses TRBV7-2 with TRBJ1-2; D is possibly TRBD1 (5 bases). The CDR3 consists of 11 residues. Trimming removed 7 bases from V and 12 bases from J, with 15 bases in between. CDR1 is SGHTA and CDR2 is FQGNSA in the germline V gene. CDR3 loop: CASTTGEFDTF. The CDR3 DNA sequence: TGTGCCAGCACCACAGGAGAGTTTGACACCTTC.

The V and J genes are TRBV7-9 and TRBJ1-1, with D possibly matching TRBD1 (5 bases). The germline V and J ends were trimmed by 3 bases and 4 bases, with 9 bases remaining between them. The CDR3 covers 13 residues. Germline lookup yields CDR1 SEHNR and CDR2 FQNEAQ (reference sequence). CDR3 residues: CASSFRQSTEAFF. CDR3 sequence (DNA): TGTGCCAGCAGCTTCCGACAGAGCACTGAAGCTTTCTTT.

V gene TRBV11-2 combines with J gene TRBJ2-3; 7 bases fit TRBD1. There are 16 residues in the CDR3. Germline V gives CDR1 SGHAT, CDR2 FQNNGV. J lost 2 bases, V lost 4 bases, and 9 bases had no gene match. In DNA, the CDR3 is TGTGCCAGCAGCTACCCCCGGGACAGTCACACAGATACGCAGTATTTT. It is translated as CASSYPRDSHTDTQYF.

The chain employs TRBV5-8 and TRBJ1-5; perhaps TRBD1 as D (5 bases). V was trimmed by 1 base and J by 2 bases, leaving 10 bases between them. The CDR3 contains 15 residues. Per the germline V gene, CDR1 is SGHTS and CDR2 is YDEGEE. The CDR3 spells CASSLSTGGNQPQHF. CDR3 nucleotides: TGTGCCAGCAGCTTGTCGACGGGGGGCAATCAGCCCCAGCATTTT.

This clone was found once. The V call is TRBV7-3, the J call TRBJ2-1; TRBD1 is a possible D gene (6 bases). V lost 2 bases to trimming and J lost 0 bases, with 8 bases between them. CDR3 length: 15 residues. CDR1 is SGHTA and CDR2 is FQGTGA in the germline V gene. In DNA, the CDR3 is TGTGCCAGCAGCTTAGAACAGGGCTCCTACAATGAGCAGTTCTTC. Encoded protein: CASSLEQGSYNEQFF.

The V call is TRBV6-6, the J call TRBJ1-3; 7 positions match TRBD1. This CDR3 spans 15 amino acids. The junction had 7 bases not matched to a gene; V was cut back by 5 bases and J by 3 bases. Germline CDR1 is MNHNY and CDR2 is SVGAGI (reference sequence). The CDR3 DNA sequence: TGTGCCAGCAGTCGCGACAGGGTTAATGGAAACACCATATATTTT. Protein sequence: CASSRDRVNGNTIYF.

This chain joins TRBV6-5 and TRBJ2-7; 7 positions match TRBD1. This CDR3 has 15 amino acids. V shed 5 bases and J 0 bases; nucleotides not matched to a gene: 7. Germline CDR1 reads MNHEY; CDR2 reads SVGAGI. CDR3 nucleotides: TGTGCCAGCAGTAATGGACAGGTCACCTCCTACGAGCAGTACGTC. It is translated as CASSNGQVTSYEQYV.

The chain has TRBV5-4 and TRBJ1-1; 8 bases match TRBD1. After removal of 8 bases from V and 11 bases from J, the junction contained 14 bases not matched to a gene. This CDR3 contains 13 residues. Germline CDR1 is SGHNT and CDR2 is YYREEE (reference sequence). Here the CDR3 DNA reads TGTGCCAGTTCCGGGACAGGCGTATTAGGGGCTTTCTTT. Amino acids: CASSGTGVLGAFF. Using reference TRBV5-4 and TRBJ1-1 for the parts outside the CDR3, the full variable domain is ETGVTQSPTHLIKTRGQQVTLRCSSQSGHNTVSWYQQALGQGPQFIFQYYREEENGRGNFPPRFSGLQFPNYSSELNVNALELDDSALYLCASSGTGVLGAFFGQGTRLTVV.

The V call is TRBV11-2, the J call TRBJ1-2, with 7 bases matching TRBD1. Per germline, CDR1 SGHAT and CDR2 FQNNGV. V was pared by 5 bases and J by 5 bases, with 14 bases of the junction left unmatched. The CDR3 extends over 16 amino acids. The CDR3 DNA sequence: TGTGCCAGCAGCCCCCCCTTAAAACCCAGGGGGTATGGCTACACCTTC. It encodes CASSPPLKPRGYGYTF.

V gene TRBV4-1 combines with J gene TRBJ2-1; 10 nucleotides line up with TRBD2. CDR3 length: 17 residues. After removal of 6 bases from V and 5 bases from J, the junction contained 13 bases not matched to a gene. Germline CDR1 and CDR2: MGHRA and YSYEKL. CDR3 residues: CASRLTLLAGVHNEQFF. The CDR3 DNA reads TGCGCCAGCAGACTCACTCTCCTAGCGGGGGTACACAATGAGCAGTTCTTC.

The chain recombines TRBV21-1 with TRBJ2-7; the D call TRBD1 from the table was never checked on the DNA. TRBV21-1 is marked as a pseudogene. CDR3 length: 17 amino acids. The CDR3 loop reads CASSKRGQSKGSYEQYV. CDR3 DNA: TGTGCCAGCAGCAAAAGGGGACAGTCTAAGGGTTCGTACGAGCAGTACGTC.

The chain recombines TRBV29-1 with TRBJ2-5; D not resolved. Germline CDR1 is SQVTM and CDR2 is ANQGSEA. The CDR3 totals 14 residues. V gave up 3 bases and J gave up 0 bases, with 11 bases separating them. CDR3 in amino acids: CSVEAGDHQETQYF. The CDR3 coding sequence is TGCAGCGTTGAGGCCGGAGACCACCAAGAGACCCAGTACTTC. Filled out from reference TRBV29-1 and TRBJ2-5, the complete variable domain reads SAVISQKPSRDICQRGTSLTIQCQVDSQVTMMFWYRQQPGQSLTLIATANQGSEATYESGFVIDKFPISRPNLTFSTLTVSNMSPEDSSIYLCSVEAGDHQETQYFGPGTRLLVL.

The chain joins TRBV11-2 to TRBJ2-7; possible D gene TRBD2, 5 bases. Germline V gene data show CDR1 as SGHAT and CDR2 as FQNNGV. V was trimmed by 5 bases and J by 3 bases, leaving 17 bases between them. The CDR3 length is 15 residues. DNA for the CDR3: TGTGCCAGCAGCCCCGGACGGCGACGGGACTACGAGCAGTACGTC. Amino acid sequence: CASSPGRRRDYEQYV.

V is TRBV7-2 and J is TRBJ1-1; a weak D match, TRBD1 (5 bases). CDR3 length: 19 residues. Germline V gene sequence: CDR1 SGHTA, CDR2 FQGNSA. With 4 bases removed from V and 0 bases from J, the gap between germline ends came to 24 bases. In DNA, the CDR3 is TGTGCCAGCAGCTCAGGAGGAGGATGGGGGGACTTCATGAACACTGAAGCTTTCTTT. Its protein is CASSSGGGWGDFMNTEAFF.

The CDR3 DNA reads TGTGCCAGCAGTTCCCAGACAGGGGTGAGAGAAAAACTGTTTTTT. It yields the protein CASSSQTGVREKLFF. The chain employs TRBV28 and TRBJ1-4; 8 nucleotides line up with TRBD1. After removal of 4 bases from V and 8 bases from J, the junction contained 9 bases not matched to a gene. Germline CDR1 and CDR2: MDHEN and SYDVKM. CDR3 length: 15 residues.

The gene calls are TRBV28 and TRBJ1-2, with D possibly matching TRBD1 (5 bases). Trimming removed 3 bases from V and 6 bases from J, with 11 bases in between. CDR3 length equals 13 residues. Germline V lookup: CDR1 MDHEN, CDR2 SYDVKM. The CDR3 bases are TGTGCCAGCAGTTTGACGCAGGGTAATGGCTACACCTTC. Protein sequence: CASSLTQGNGYTF.

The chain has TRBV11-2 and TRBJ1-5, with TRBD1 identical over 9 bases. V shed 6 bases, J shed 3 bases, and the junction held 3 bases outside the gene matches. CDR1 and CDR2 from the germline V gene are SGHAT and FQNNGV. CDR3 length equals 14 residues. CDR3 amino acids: CASSRDRVNQPQHF. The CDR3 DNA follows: TGTGCCAGCAGTCGGGACAGGGTCAATCAGCCCCAGCATTTT.

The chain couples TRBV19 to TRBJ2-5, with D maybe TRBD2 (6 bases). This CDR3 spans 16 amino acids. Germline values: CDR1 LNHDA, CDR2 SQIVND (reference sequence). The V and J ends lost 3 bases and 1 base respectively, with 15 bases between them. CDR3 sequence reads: CASSMVSNSGQETQYF. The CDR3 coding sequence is TGTGCCAGTAGTATGGTGTCCAATAGCGGCCAAGAGACCCAGTACTTC.

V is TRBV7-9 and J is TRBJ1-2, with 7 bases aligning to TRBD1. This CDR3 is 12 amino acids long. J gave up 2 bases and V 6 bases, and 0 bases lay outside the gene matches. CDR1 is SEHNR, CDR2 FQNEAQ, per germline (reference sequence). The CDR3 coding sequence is TGTGCCAGCAGGGGACAGAACTATGGCTACACCTTC. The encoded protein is CASRGQNYGYTF.

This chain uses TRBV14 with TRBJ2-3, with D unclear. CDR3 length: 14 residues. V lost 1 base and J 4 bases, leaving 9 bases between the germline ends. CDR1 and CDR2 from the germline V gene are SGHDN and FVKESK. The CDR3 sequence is CASSQGGHPDTQYF. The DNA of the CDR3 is TGTGCCAGCAGCCAAGGTGGGCACCCAGATACGCAGTATTTT.